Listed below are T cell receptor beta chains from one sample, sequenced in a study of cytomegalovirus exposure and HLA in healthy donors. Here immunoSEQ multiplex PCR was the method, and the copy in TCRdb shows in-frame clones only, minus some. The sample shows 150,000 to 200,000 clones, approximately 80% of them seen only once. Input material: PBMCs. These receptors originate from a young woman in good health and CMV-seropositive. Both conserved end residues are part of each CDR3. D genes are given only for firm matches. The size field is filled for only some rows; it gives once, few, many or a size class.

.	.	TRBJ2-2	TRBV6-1	CASSEVTGSAANTGELFF	TGTGCCAGCAGTGAGGTTACAGGGTCAGCTGCGAACACCGGGGAGCTGTTTTTT
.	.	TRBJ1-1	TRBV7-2	CASSLVSGMHTEAFF	TGTGCCAGCAGCTTAGTATCCGGGATGCACACTGAAGCTTTCTTT
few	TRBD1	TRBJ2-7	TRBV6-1	CASLGRGREQYF	TGTGCCAGCTTGGGCAGGGGGCGGGAGCAGTACTTC
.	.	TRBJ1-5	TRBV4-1	CASSPQATLSNQPQHF	TGCGCCAGCAGCCCCCAGGCGACGCTTAGCAATCAGCCCCAGCATTTT
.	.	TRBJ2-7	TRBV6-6	CATSLGRSYEQYF	TGTGCCACCTCGTTGGGGCGCTCCTACGAGCAGTACTTC
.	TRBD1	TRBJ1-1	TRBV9	CASSVGQGEAFF	TGTGCCAGCAGCGTCGGACAGGGGGAAGCTTTCTTT
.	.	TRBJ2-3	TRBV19	CASSPTRGDTQYF	TGTGCCAGTAGTCCCACCAGGGGAGATACGCAGTATTTT
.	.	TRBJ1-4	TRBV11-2	CASSLRGTGATNEKLFF	TGTGCCAGCAGCTTAAGGGGTACGGGAGCAACTAATGAAAAACTGTTTTTT
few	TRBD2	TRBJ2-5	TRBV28	CASSTGGAGSQETQYF	TGTGCCAGCAGCACCGGGGGAGCGGGGAGCCAAGAGACCCAGTACTTC
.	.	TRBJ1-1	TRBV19	CASSISAENTEAFF	TGTGCCAGTAGTATTAGTGCGGAGAACACTGAAGCTTTCTTT
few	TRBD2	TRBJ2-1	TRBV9	CASSVGGGEWYNEQFF	TGTGCCAGCAGCGTAGGGGGGGGAGAATGGTACAATGAGCAGTTCTTC
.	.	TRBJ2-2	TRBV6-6	CASSYIKFTGELFF	TGTGCCAGCAGTTACATTAAATTCACCGGGGAGCTGTTTTTT
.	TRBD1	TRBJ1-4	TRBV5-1	CASRPTGDRNEKLFF	TGCGCCAGCAGACCCACAGGGGACAGAAATGAAAAACTGTTTTTT
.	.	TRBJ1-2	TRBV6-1	CASAEGQGYYGYTF	TGTGCCAGCGCCGAAGGACAAGGTTACTATGGCTACACCTTC
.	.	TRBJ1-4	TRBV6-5	CATTRGTGDEKLFF	TGTGCCACAACAAGGGGTACGGGTGATGAAAAACTGTTTTTT
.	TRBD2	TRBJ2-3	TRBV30	CAWTSGGVTDTQYF	TGTGCCTGGACTAGCGGGGGGGTTACAGATACGCAGTATTTT
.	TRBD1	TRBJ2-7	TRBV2	CASSEAQEDRVTYEQYF	TGTGCCAGCAGTGAAGCGCAGGAGGACAGGGTAACCTACGAGCAGTACTTC
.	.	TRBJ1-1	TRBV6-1	CASSEGAGDEAFF	TGTGCCAGCAGTGAAGGGGCCGGGGATGAAGCTTTCTTT